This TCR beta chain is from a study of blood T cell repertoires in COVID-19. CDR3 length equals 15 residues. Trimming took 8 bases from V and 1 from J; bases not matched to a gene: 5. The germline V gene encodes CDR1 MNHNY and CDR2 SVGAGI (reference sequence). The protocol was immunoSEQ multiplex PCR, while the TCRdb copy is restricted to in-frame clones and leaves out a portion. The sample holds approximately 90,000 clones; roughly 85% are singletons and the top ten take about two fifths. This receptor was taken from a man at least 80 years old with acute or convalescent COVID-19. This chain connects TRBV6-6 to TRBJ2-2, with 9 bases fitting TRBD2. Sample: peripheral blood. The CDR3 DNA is TGTGCCAGCTGGTGGACTAGCGAGAACACCGGGGAGCTGTTTTTT. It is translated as CASWWTSENTGELFF.